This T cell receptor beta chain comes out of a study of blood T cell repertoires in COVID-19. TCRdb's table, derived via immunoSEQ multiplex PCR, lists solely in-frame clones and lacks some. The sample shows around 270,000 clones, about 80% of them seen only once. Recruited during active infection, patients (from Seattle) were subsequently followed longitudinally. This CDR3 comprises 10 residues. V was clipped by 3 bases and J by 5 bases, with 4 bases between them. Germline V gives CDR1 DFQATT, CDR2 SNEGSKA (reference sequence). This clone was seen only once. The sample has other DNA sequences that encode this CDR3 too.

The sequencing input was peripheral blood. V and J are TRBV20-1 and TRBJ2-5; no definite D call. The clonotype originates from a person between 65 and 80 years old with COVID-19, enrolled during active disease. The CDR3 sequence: CSARRETQYF. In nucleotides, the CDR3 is TGCAGTGCTAGGCGGGAGACCCAGTACTTC.